These 28 T cell receptor beta chains were all obtained from the same sample, sequenced in a study of cytomegalovirus exposure and HLA in healthy donors. It was with 60 Vbeta and 13 Jbeta primers that the PCR ran. This table comes from immunoSEQ multiplex PCR, and its TCRdb copy is limited to in-frame clones, with some not included. The data hold about 120,000 clones, with about four fifths observed a single time. Sequenced material: PBMCs. The receptors were gathered from a man younger than 40 in good health and CMV-seropositive.

This CDR3 is CASSPRTGDNNEQFF. In DNA form, the CDR3 reads TGTGCCAGCAGCCCGCGGACAGGGGATAACAATGAGCAGTTCTTC. This chain links TRBV9 with TRBJ2-1; the match to TRBD1 covers 9 bases. The length of the CDR3 is 15 residues. Germline CDR1 is SGDLS and CDR2 is YYNGEE. V gave up 4 bases and J gave up 5 bases; unmatched junction bases: 7. The whole variable domain, filled in from reference TRBV9 and TRBJ2-1, reads DSGVTQTPKHLITATGQRVTLRCSPRSGDLSVYWYQQSLDQGLQFLIQYYNGEERAKGNILERFSAQQFPDLHSELNLSSLELGDSALYFCASSPRTGDNNEQFFGPGTRLTVL.

The rearrangement uses TRBV6-5 and TRBJ2-2; D might be TRBD1 (5 bases). Trimming removed 2 bases at V and 9 bases at J, with 7 bases between. Germline CDR1 reads MNHEY; CDR2 reads SVGAGI. The CDR3 has 12 residues. CDR3: CASSYPGRELFF. CDR3 sequence (DNA): TGTGCCAGCAGTTACCCAGGGAGGGAGCTGTTTTTT.

The V call is TRBV6-5, the J call TRBJ2-5; 12 bases map to TRBD2. This CDR3 has 15 amino acids. With V trimmed by 5 bases and J by 2 bases, 3 bases remained unmatched. Per the germline V gene, CDR1 is MNHEY and CDR2 is SVGAGI. This CDR3 is CASSVLAGGQETQYF. As DNA, the CDR3 is TGTGCCAGCAGTGTACTAGCGGGGGGTCAAGAGACCCAGTACTTC.

The genes are TRBV5-5 and TRBJ1-1, with D maybe TRBD1 (6 bases). V lost 5 bases to trimming and J lost 4 bases, with 21 bases between them. The CDR3 covers 16 residues. Germline lookup yields CDR1 SGHKS and CDR2 YYEKEE (reference sequence). In nucleotides, the CDR3 is TGTGCCAGCAGGAATGGTGGGGGCGCCGGTGGCACTGAAGCTTTCTTT. Translation: CASRNGGGAGGTEAFF.

J is TRBJ1-1 and V is TRBV29-1; weak D call: TRBD1 (5 bases). The germline V gene encodes CDR1 SQVTM and CDR2 ANQGSEA. The CDR3 loop spans 12 amino acids. Trimming took off 7 bases at V and 10 bases at J, with 19 bases between the two ends. The CDR3 protein is CSAGRGEVGAFF. The CDR3 coding sequence is TGCAGCGCCGGTCGGGGGGAGGTGGGAGCTTTCTTT.

The gene calls are TRBV27 and TRBJ1-4; D not resolved. Per the germline V gene, CDR1 is MNHEY and CDR2 is SMNVEV (reference sequence). This CDR3 spans 16 amino acids. V lost 1 base, J lost 8 bases, and 17 bases lay in between. CDR3 coding DNA: TGTGCCAGCAGTTTATTAAATCGTGGCTCCTCCGAAAAACTGTTTTTT. It yields the protein CASSLLNRGSSEKLFF.

The V call is TRBV11-2, the J call TRBJ2-1; D gene unclear. This CDR3 is built from 13 residues. V was trimmed by 1 base and J by 7 bases, leaving 8 bases between them. The germline V gene encodes CDR1 SGHAT and CDR2 FQNNGV. CDR3 amino acids: CASSLGNGNEQFF. CDR3 in DNA: TGTGCCAGCAGCTTAGGGAACGGGAATGAGCAGTTCTTC.

The rearrangement links TRBV4-1 to TRBJ1-2, with D perhaps TRBD1 (5 bases). Trimming removed 4 bases from V and 3 bases from J, with 18 bases in between. Germline V lookup: CDR1 MGHRA, CDR2 YSYEKL. The CDR3 consists of 16 residues. CDR3 region: CASSPRGTRQDYGYTF. The CDR3 nucleotides read TGCGCCAGCAGCCCACGGGGGACCCGGCAGGACTATGGCTACACCTTC.

This chain connects TRBV29-1 to TRBJ2-1; a possible D gene is TRBD2 (6 bases). V was clipped by 5 bases and J by 8 bases, with 10 bases between them. Looked up from germline, CDR1 is SQVTM and CDR2 is ANQGSEA. The CDR3 totals 11 residues. CDR3 sequence: CSVPPGDEQFF. The CDR3 DNA follows: TGCAGCGTTCCTCCGGGGGATGAGCAGTTCTTC.

This rearrangement joins TRBV15 to TRBJ2-1; D is unclear. V dropped 0 bases and J dropped 0 bases, with 9 bases sitting between them. Germline CDR1 reads LNHNV; CDR2 reads YYDKDF (reference sequence). The CDR3 is made up of 16 amino acids. The CDR3 region is CATSRDLTSSYNEQFF. Here the CDR3 DNA reads TGTGCCACCAGCAGAGATTTGACAAGCTCCTACAATGAGCAGTTCTTC.

The V call is TRBV19, the J call TRBJ1-5; TRBD1 agrees at 8 bases. There are 14 residues in the CDR3. The V segment lost 8 bases and the J segment 5 bases; nucleotides outside the gene matches: 8. CDR1 is LNHDA, CDR2 SQIVND, per germline (reference sequence). CDR3 nucleotide sequence: TGTGCCAGTCGACGCAGGGGGCGCGATCAGCCCCAGCATTTT. Translated: CASRRRGRDQPQHF.

This rearrangement joins TRBV6-5 to TRBJ2-5; 15 nucleotides agree with TRBD2. The CDR3 has 16 amino acids. The germline gives CDR1 MNHEY, CDR2 SVGAGI. Trimming cost V 4 bases and J 4 bases; bases outside gene matches: 4. The CDR3 here is CASSWTSGRDGETQYF. The CDR3, as DNA: TGTGCCAGCAGTTGGACTAGCGGGAGGGATGGAGAGACCCAGTACTTC.

The chain couples TRBV2 to TRBJ1-5, with D tentatively TRBD1 (6 bases). Trimming removed 6 bases from V and 6 bases from J, with 18 bases in between. The CDR3 is made up of 15 amino acids. Germline V gives CDR1 SNHLY, CDR2 FYNNEI. CDR3 DNA sequence: TGTGCCAGCAGCCTAACAGGGATCGGCGGTCAGCCCCAGCATTTT. Residues: CASSLTGIGGQPQHF.

The chain recombines TRBV5-1 with TRBJ2-3, with no clear D. CDR1 SGHRS and CDR2 YFSETQ come from the germline V gene. V lost 2 bases and J 1 base, leaving 11 bases between the germline ends. This CDR3 spans 15 amino acids. CDR3 protein: CASSFIARGTDTQYF. DNA of the CDR3: TGCGCCAGCAGCTTCATCGCTAGAGGCACAGATACGCAGTATTTT.

This clone was seen just once. V usage is TRBV28 and J usage is TRBJ2-7; 7 bases are shared with TRBD2. Unmatched junction bases numbered 9, after V lost 4 bases and J lost 3 bases. The CDR3 runs to 15 residues. CDR1 is MDHEN and CDR2 is SYDVKM in the germline V gene. The CDR3 is CASSWFGGSFYEQYF. CDR3 sequence (DNA): TGTGCCAGCAGTTGGTTCGGCGGGAGTTTCTACGAGCAGTACTTC.

The V call is TRBV2, the J call TRBJ1-6; TRBD1 agrees at 8 bases. Germline V gives CDR1 SNHLY, CDR2 FYNNEI. V shed 4 bases, J shed 6 bases, and the junction held 5 bases outside the gene matches. The CDR3 runs 15 residues. CDR3: CASSALGQGNSPLHF. The CDR3 DNA follows: TGTGCCAGCAGTGCTCTAGGACAGGGTAATTCACCCCTCCACTTT.

The V call is TRBV7-2, the J call TRBJ2-3; maybe TRBD2 (6 bases). Germline V gene data show CDR1 as SGHTA and CDR2 as FQGNSA. This CDR3 has 15 residues. Deletions cut 2 bases from V and 2 bases from J, with 11 bases between. The CDR3 DNA reads TGTGCCAGCAGCTTAATGGGAGGATACACAGATACGCAGTATTTT. Translating it yields CASSLMGGYTDTQYF.

The V call is TRBV19, the J call TRBJ2-5; the D gene is possibly TRBD2 (5 bases). The CDR3 length is 13 residues. Trimming shortened V by 3 bases and J by 5 bases, and 10 bases separated the two germline ends. Germline V gene sequence: CDR1 LNHDA, CDR2 SQIVND (reference sequence). This CDR3 is CASSMSRGETQYF. The CDR3 DNA reads as TGTGCCAGTAGTATGTCGAGAGGGGAGACCCAGTACTTC.

This clone came up a few times. The chain recombines TRBV11-3 with TRBJ2-1; 8 bases are a match to TRBD2. Trimming removed 5 bases from V and 2 bases from J; junction bases left unmatched: 2. Germline-derived CDR1 and CDR2 are SGHNT and YENEEA. CDR3 length equals 14 residues. Here the CDR3 reads CASSPGGTYNEQFF. The CDR3 DNA reads as TGTGCCAGCAGCCCGGGGGGGACCTACAATGAGCAGTTCTTC.

The rearrangement joins TRBV7-2 to TRBJ2-1; a possible D gene is TRBD1 (6 bases). The CDR3 covers 16 residues. Germline V gene sequence: CDR1 SGHTA, CDR2 FQGNSA. V lost 1 base to trimming and J lost 4 bases, with 14 bases between them. The CDR3 sequence is CASSLDRARGYNEQFF. CDR3 DNA sequence: TGTGCCAGCAGCTTAGATAGGGCCAGGGGTTACAATGAGCAGTTCTTC.

This rearrangement joins TRBV5-4 to TRBJ2-7, with D possibly TRBD2 on 6 matching bases. CDR3 length: 14 residues. Trimming shortened V by 6 bases and J by 0 bases, and 13 bases separated the two germline ends. The germline gives CDR1 SGHNT, CDR2 YYREEE (reference sequence). CDR3 coding DNA: TGTGCCAGCACCCATGGGGACTCCTCCTACGAGCAGTACTTC. It yields the protein CASTHGDSSYEQYF.

In DNA form, the CDR3 reads TGTGCCAGCAGTTTATCGTGGGGGCACGCTTGGGAGACCCAGTACTTC. It translates to CASSLSWGHAWETQYF. This rearrangement joins TRBV27 to TRBJ2-5, with D perhaps TRBD1 (6 bases). Germline CDR1 MNHEY, CDR2 SMNVEV (reference sequence). The V end lost 0 bases, the J end lost 5 bases, and 16 bases lay between the germline ends. The CDR3 runs 16 residues.

This clone has ten or more counts. This sequence joins TRBV4-1 and TRBJ1-6; D is possibly TRBD1 (5 bases). This CDR3 is 16 amino acids long. CDR1 is MGHRA and CDR2 is YSYEKL in the germline V gene. V dropped 4 bases and J dropped 7 bases, with 17 bases sitting between them. The CDR3 coding sequence is TGCGCCAGCAGCCCTATAACACGACAGTTAAATTCACCCCTCCACTTT. This translates into CASSPITRQLNSPLHF.

The CDR3, as DNA: TGTGCCAGCAGTTGGCAGGGGGCCTCTGGAAACACCATATATTTT. Translated: CASSWQGASGNTIYF. The chain links TRBV7-2 to TRBJ1-3, with 8 nucleotides matching TRBD1. The CDR3 totals 15 residues. Losses at the gene ends were 6 bases for V and 0 bases for J; bases not matched to a gene: 4. Germline V gene data show CDR1 as SGHTA and CDR2 as FQGNSA. Combining the CDR3 with reference TRBV7-2 and TRBJ1-3 gives the whole variable domain GAGVSQSPSNKVTEKGKDVELRCDPISGHTALYWYRQSLGQGLEFLIYFQGNSAPDKSGLPSDRFSAERTGGSVSTLTIQRTQQEDSAVYLCASSWQGASGNTIYFGEGSWLTVV.

V is TRBV28 and J is TRBJ1-2; D not certain. Germline loops: CDR1 MDHEN, CDR2 SYDVKM. Trimming removed 6 bases from V and 6 bases from J, with 11 bases in between. The CDR3 is 12 amino acids. The CDR3 DNA sequence: TGTGCCAGCAGAACCAGGTGGGATGGCTACACCTTC. Its translation: CASRTRWDGYTF.

The V call is TRBV13, the J call TRBJ2-1; 11 nucleotides align to TRBD2. The germline V gene has CDR1 PRHDT and CDR2 FYEKMQ (reference sequence). J lost 0 bases, V lost 3 bases, and 4 bases had no gene match. The CDR3 extends over 17 amino acids. CDR3 region: CASSFRLAGSSYNEQFF. CDR3 nucleotides: TGTGCCAGCAGCTTCCGACTAGCGGGGAGCTCCTACAATGAGCAGTTCTTC.

The CDR3 loop reads CASSVTGMGTQYF. Written as DNA, the CDR3 is TGTGCCAGCAGCGTAACAGGGATGGGCACGCAGTATTTT. This chain connects TRBV9 to TRBJ2-3; possible D gene TRBD1, 6 bases. The CDR3 is 13 amino acids. Trimming cost V 1 base and J 9 bases, with 12 bases left between them. Germline lookup yields CDR1 SGDLS and CDR2 YYNGEE.

V gene TRBV9 combines with J gene TRBJ2-7; 7 bases are shared with TRBD2. CDR1 is SGDLS, CDR2 YYNGEE, per germline. J lost 9 bases, V lost 0 bases, and 9 bases had no gene match. The CDR3 totals 14 residues. CDR3 in DNA: TGTGCCAGCAGCGTAGGGCTAGCGGCAAGGGGGCAGTACTTC. The encoded protein is CASSVGLAARGQYF.